The rows below give T cell receptor beta chains drawn from one sample of a study of human CD8 memory T cell subsets. TCRdb reprocessed the 5' RACE reads and stores each CDR3 protein as one record, lacking DNA. The sample table sets out roughly 17,000 distinct CDR3 sequences. Sample: CD8+ stem-like memory T cells (TSCM and TCM) sorted from PBMCs. These receptors all come from a human donor in good health. The CDR3 runs from the conserved cysteine through the conserved F or W. Size tells how often a clone was seen (once, few, many) or the class of an expanded clone, and some rows leave it out.

CDR3,J,V,size
CASSLAAGGGTEAFF,TRBJ1-1,TRBV12-3/TRBV12-4,-
CASSVATSGTRKNTGELFF,TRBJ2-2,TRBV9,-
CASRIGGEVRYYEQYF,TRBJ2-7,TRBV6-1,-
CASASYTGELFF,TRBJ2-2,TRBV7-6,-
CASSTTSGGGELFF,TRBJ2-2,TRBV7-9,-
CASSLGGEYEQYF,TRBJ2-7,TRBV11-2,-
CSARAPMYNEQFF,TRBJ2-1,TRBV20-1,medium-sized
CSARDTGYEQYF,TRBJ2-7,TRBV20-1,-
CSVAGGQANTEAFF,TRBJ1-1,TRBV29-1,-
CASSPEPPYEQYF,TRBJ2-7,TRBV5-5,-
CASSLDPGDTDTQYF,TRBJ2-3,TRBV5-5,-
CASSAGISLNNEQFF,TRBJ2-1,TRBV19,-
CAISETGTDTQYF,TRBJ2-3,TRBV10-3,-
CASSLSWEGLSNTEAFF,TRBJ1-1,TRBV27,-
CASSSSDREYWTDTQYF,TRBJ2-3,TRBV13,-
CASSQAVGNTEAFF,TRBJ1-1,TRBV4-3,-
CASSVSVREANTGELFF,TRBJ2-2,TRBV2,-
CASSPAGGDTEAFF,TRBJ1-1,TRBV28,medium-sized
CASSYGTSGITDTQYF,TRBJ2-3,TRBV6-2/TRBV6-3,-
CASSYRVGGSYEQYF,TRBJ2-7,TRBV6-6,-
CASSLTGQYEQYF,TRBJ2-7,TRBV7-9,-
CASSLQNTGELFF,TRBJ2-2,TRBV19,-
CASSLGGTSSYEQYF,TRBJ2-7,TRBV7-9,-
CASSFGDRGLSEQYF,TRBJ2-7,TRBV27,-
CASSQSSRVAGRLREQYF,TRBJ2-7,TRBV23-1,-
CSVEDWGFASADHNEQFF,TRBJ2-1,TRBV29-1,-
CATSKRGRNEQFF,TRBJ2-1,TRBV24-1,-
CASSLVEEETQYF,TRBJ2-5,TRBV5-1,-
CSVEGLAGSYEQYF,TRBJ2-7,TRBV29-1,-
CASSLDRLIYEQFF,TRBJ2-1,TRBV5-6,-
CATSRALVNYGYTF,TRBJ1-2,TRBV15,medium-sized
CASSPGGGDFNEKLFF,TRBJ1-4,TRBV7-8,medium-sized
CASSLAGWDGYTF,TRBJ1-2,TRBV28,-
CSASFGREKLFF,TRBJ1-4,TRBV20-1,-